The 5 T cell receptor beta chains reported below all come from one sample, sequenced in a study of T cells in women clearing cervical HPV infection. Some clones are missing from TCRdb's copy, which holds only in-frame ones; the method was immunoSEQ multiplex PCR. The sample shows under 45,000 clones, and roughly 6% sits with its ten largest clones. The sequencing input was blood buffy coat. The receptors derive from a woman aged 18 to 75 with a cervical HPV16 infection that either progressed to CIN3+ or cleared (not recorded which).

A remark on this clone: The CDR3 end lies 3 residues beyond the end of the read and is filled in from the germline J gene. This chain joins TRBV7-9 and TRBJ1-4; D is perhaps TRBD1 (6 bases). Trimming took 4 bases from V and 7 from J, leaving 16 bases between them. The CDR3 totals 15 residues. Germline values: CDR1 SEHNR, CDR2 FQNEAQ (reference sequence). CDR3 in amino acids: CASSSSDSFSEKLFF. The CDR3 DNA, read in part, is TGTGCCAGCAGCTCCTCGGACAGTTTTAGTGAAAAA.

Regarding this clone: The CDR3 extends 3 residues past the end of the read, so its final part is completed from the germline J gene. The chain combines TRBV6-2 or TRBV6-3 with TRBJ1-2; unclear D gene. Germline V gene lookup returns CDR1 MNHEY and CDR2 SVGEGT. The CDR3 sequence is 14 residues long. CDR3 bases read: TGTGCCAGCAGACCTCTAGCGGGAGTTCGGGAC. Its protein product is CASRPLAGVRD. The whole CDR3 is CASRPLAGVRDYTF.

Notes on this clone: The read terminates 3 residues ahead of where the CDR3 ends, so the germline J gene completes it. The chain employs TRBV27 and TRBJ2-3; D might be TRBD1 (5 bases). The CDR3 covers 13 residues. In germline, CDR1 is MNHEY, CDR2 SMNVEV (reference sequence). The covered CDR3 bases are TGTGCCAGCAGTTTAAGTCTAAAGGGGACG. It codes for CASSLSLKGT. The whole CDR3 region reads CASSLSLKGTQYF.

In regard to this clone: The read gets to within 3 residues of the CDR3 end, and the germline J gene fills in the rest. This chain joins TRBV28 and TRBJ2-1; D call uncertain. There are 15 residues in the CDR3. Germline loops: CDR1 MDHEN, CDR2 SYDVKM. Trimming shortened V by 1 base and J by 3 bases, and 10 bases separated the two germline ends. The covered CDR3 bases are TGTGCCAGCAGTTTATTACAGCCATTCTACAATGAG. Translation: CASSLLQPFYNE. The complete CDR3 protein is CASSLLQPFYNEQFF.

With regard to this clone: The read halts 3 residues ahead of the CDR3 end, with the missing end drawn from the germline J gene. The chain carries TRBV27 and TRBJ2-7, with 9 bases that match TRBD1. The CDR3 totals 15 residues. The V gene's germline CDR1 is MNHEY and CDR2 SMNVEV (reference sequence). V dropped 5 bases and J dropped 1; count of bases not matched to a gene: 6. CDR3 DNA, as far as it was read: TGTGCCAGCAGTAACAGGGGGCCCCCTTCCTACGAG. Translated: CASSNRGPPSYE. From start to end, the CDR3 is CASSNRGPPSYEQYF.